This paragraph reports one T cell receptor (beta chain). These data belong to a study of T cells in Graves' hyperthyroidism and ophthalmopathy. The CDR3 runs to 15 residues. Trimming cost V 3 bases and J 2 bases, with 14 bases left between them. Germline CDR1 and CDR2: SGHKS and YYEKEE (reference sequence). Amplification of TCR beta CDR3 regions used RNA as the template. Using the HTBI primer set, a first-round RT-PCR was run on the TCR CDR3. In TCRdb, the multiplex PCR reads were re-called with MiXCR into one record per CDR3 protein. The sample contains 550,000 to 700,000 distinct CDR3 sequences, 40% to 55% of which appear only once.

The chain has TRBV5-5 and TRBJ1-2; D call uncertain. Sequencing was done on a sample of peripheral blood or thyroid tissue (not recorded which). This TCR was sampled from an adult woman with Graves' disease, either hyperthyroidism or ophthalmopathy (not recorded which). The CDR3 spells CASSSVGGLNYGYTF. The CDR3 DNA is TGTGCCAGCAGCTCGGTCGGAGGTCTGAACTATGGCTACACCTTC.